This entry lists 19 T cell receptor beta chains sequenced from one sample in a study of cytomegalovirus exposure and HLA in healthy donors. The PCR used 60 Vbeta and 13 Jbeta primers. The data were produced by immunoSEQ multiplex PCR, yet TCRdb's version contains in-frame clones alone and is incomplete. The repertoire holds over 150,000 clones, with roughly 85% as singletons. Sequencing was performed on PBMCs. The source of these receptors is a woman younger than 45 in good health and CMV-seronegative.

This chain links TRBV7-2 with TRBJ1-3, with TRBD1 as a possible D gene (5 bases). Between the trimmed V and J ends, which lost 1 base and 0 bases, there was a span of 7 bases. This CDR3 spans 15 amino acids. CDR1 SGHTA and CDR2 FQGNSA come from the germline V gene. The CDR3 sequence: CASSLGQGSGNTIYF. The DNA of the CDR3 is TGTGCCAGCAGCTTAGGGCAGGGCTCTGGAAACACCATATATTTT.

The chain recombines TRBV19 with TRBJ2-2; weak D call: TRBD2 (6 bases). The CDR3 covers 17 residues. Trimming took off 4 bases at V and 2 bases at J, with 17 bases between the two ends. Germline V gene sequence: CDR1 LNHDA, CDR2 SQIVND (reference sequence). CDR3: CASSRGSGSLNTGELFF. CDR3 nucleotides: TGTGCCAGTAGTAGGGGGAGCGGGTCCCTTAACACCGGGGAGCTGTTTTTT. Looking up the rest from reference TRBV19 and TRBJ2-2 gives the full variable domain: DGGITQSPKYLFRKEGQNVTLSCEQNLNHDAMYWYRQDPGQGLRLIYYSQIVNDFQKGDIAEGYSVSREKKESFPLTVTSAQKNPTAFYLCASSRGSGSLNTGELFFGEGSRLTVL.

The rearrangement uses TRBV6-6 and TRBJ2-7, with 9 bases that match TRBD1. Germline V gene sequence: CDR1 MNHNY, CDR2 SVGAGI (reference sequence). Germline trimming cut 8 bases from V and 4 bases from J; bases unmatched to any gene: 3. The CDR3 consists of 12 residues. CDR3 DNA sequence: TGTGCCAGCCGGGACAGGGCTTACGAGCAGTACTTC. Residues: CASRDRAYEQYF.

J is TRBJ1-2 and V is TRBV7-9; D is perhaps TRBD1 (6 bases). The CDR3 is 16 residues long. V lost 0 bases, J lost 4 bases, and 15 bases lay in between. The V gene's germline CDR1 is SEHNR and CDR2 FQNEAQ (reference sequence). The CDR3 here is CASSLASGGATYGYTF. The CDR3 coding sequence is TGTGCCAGCAGCTTAGCCTCGGGGGGGGCAACCTATGGCTACACCTTC.

This sequence joins TRBV6-1 and TRBJ2-7; TRBD2 matches at 8 bases. V was pared by 8 bases and J by 1 base, with 7 bases of the junction left unmatched. The germline V gene encodes CDR1 MNHNS and CDR2 SASEGT. The CDR3 contains 14 residues. CDR3 sequence (DNA): TGTGCCAGCTCGCAGGAGCGGGGGTCCTACGAGCAGTACTTC. It is translated as CASSQERGSYEQYF.

V usage is TRBV14 and J usage is TRBJ1-5; no firm D call. This CDR3 region has 13 residues. Germline V gives CDR1 SGHDN, CDR2 FVKESK. V was clipped by 4 bases and J by 7 bases, with 11 bases between them. CDR3 residues: CASSLLPGQPQHF. The CDR3 DNA sequence: TGTGCCAGCAGCCTTCTGCCTGGCCAGCCCCAGCATTTT.

The chain has TRBV2 and TRBJ1-5; the D gene is possibly TRBD1 (5 bases). Trimming left V 10 bases short and J 1 base short, with 23 bases between. The CDR3 totals 17 residues. The V gene's germline CDR1 is SNHLY and CDR2 FYNNEI. CDR3 region: CATTAGTFLGSNQPQHF. The CDR3 DNA sequence: TGTGCCACCACCGCCGGGACTTTCTTGGGGAGCAATCAGCCCCAGCATTTT.

This sequence joins TRBV6-5 and TRBJ1-2, with D possibly being TRBD1 (6 bases). Germline CDR1 MNHEY, CDR2 SVGAGI. V gave up 5 bases and J gave up 4 bases, with 14 bases separating them. This CDR3 contains 14 residues. The CDR3 sequence: CASSRLDSLYGYTF. CDR3 in DNA: TGTGCCAGCAGTCGCCTGGACAGTCTCTATGGCTACACCTTC.

On this clone: One junction end does not reproduce the germline sequence, and a read error may be involved. The genes are TRBV14 and TRBJ1-1; 11 bases fit TRBD1. The CDR3 has 14 residues. The germline V gene encodes CDR1 SGHDN and CDR2 FVKESK. CDR3 sequence reads: CGSSRTGGPTEAFF. For the CDR3, the DNA is TGTGGCAGCAGCCGGACAGGGGGCCCCACTGAAGCTTTCTTT. The full variable domain, its missing parts supplied by reference TRBV14 and TRBJ1-1, is EAGVTQFPSHSVIEKGQTVTLRCDPISGHDNLYWYRRVMGKEIKFLLHFVKESKQDESGMPNNRFLAERTGGTYSTLKVQPAELEDSGVYFCGSSRTGGPTEAFFGQGTRLTVV.

This sequence joins TRBV9 and TRBJ2-3; D is ambiguous. Deletions cut 3 bases from V and 3 bases from J, with 20 bases between. The CDR3 extends over 17 amino acids. CDR1 and CDR2 from the germline V gene are SGDLS and YYNGEE. The DNA of the CDR3 is TGTGCCAGCAGCGAGCCCCCAGACCGGGTCCCAACAGATACGCAGTATTTT. Amino acid sequence: CASSEPPDRVPTDTQYF.

The genes are TRBV28 and TRBJ2-5; no clear D. Matching the DNA end better, TRBJ2-7 makes the J call doubtful. The CDR3 sequence is 11 residues long. Germline assignment: CDR1 MDHEN and CDR2 SYDVKM. CDR3 in amino acids: CASSSPNEQYF. The CDR3 DNA follows: TGTGCCAGCAGTTCCCCTAACGAGCAGTACTTC.

The rearrangement uses TRBV28 and TRBJ1-1; tentatively, D is TRBD1 (5 bases). Germline V lookup: CDR1 MDHEN, CDR2 SYDVKM. The germline V and J ends were trimmed by 3 bases and 4 bases, with 12 bases remaining between them. CDR3 size: 14 residues. The CDR3 coding sequence is TGTGCCAGCAGTTTCGGCGGGGGAATCACTGAAGCTTTCTTT. It specifies CASSFGGGITEAFF.

As regards this clone: One end of the junction does not line up with germline, which may come from a read error. V and J are TRBV5-1 and TRBJ2-7, with D maybe TRBD1 (5 bases). The CDR3 extends over 12 amino acids. Per germline, CDR1 SGHRS and CDR2 YFSETQ. CDR3 bases: TGCGTCAGCAGACCGGACAACTACGAGCAGTACTTC. It yields the protein CVSRPDNYEQYF.

The chain is built from TRBV18 and TRBJ1-3; D perhaps matches TRBD1 (5 bases). Trimming took off 8 bases at V and 4 bases at J, with 12 bases between the two ends. The CDR3 sequence is 13 residues long. From germline, CDR1 is KGHSH and CDR2 LQKENI. The CDR3 sequence is CASPAGVGNTIYF. CDR3 DNA sequence: TGTGCCAGCCCCGCGGGGGTAGGAAACACCATATATTTT.

The chain links TRBV14 to TRBJ2-7, with D possibly being TRBD1 (6 bases). CDR1 is SGHDN, CDR2 FVKESK, per germline. The CDR3 has 15 residues. The V gene lost 1 base and the J gene lost 2 bases, with 12 bases spanning the gap. The CDR3, as DNA: TGTGCCAGCAGCCAAGGTACTGGACAGACCTACGAGCAGTACTTC. The encoded protein is CASSQGTGQTYEQYF.

With regard to this clone: At one end the junction does not follow the germline gene, possibly because of a read error. The chain recombines TRBV7-8 with TRBJ1-1; no clear D gene. The CDR3 contains 11 residues. Germline values: CDR1 SGHVS, CDR2 FQNEAQ. CDR3 DNA: TGTGCCAGCAGCCGAGGGAGGGTTCAAAACTTT. This codes for CASSRGRVQNF.

The chain employs TRBV27 and TRBJ2-5, with D uncertain. The J call is in doubt because the DNA end fits TRBJ2-7 better. Looked up from germline, CDR1 is MNHEY and CDR2 is SMNVEV (reference sequence). The CDR3 totals 14 residues. CDR3: CASSNTPRPSEQYF. As DNA, the CDR3 is TGTGCCAGCAGCAATACCCCCCGTCCGTCCGAGCAGTACTTC.

The chain uses TRBV28 and TRBJ1-2, with D possibly matching TRBD1 (6 bases). V lost 3 bases, J lost 4 bases, and 18 bases lay in between. CDR1 MDHEN and CDR2 SYDVKM come from the germline V gene. The CDR3 totals 16 residues. The CDR3 DNA sequence: TGTGCCAGCAGTTTGCCCGGCGGGGGGCGGGGCTATGGCTACACCTTC. Translation: CASSLPGGGRGYGYTF.

The CDR3 is CASSYSGSRQPLEAFF. CDR3 coding DNA: TGTGCCAGCAGTTACTCCGGGAGTCGTCAACCCCTCGAAGCTTTCTTT. The chain combines TRBV6-5 with TRBJ1-1; D is undetermined. The CDR3 is 16 amino acids. Germline-derived CDR1 and CDR2 are MNHEY and SVGAGI. V gave up 0 bases and J gave up 8 bases, with 19 bases separating them.